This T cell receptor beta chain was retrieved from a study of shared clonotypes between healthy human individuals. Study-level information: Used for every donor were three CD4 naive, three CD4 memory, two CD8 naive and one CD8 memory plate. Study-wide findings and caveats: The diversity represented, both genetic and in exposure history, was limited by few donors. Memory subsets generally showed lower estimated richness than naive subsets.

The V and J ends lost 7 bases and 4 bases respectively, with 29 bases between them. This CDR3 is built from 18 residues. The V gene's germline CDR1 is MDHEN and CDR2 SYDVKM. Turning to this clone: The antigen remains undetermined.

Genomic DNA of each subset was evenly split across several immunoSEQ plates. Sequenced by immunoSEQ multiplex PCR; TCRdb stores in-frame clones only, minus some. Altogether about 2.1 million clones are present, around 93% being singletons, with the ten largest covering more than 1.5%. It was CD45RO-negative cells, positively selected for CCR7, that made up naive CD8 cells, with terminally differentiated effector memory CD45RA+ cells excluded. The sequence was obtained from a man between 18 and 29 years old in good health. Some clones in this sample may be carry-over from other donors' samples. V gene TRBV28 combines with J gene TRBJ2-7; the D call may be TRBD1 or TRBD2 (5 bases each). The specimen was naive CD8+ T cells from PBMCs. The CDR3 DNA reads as TGTGCCAGCATCACGAATCATCCCGGGGCTGGACACTCATACGAGCAGTACTTC. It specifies CASITNHPGAGHSYEQYF.